This TCR beta chain was observed in a study of blood T cell repertoires in COVID-19. Turning to the study itself: The United States, Italy and Spain supplied acute and convalescent COVID-19 samples.

In the study's own analysis: Using reference gene primer amplification, nucleated cell counts were estimated. Here immunoSEQ multiplex PCR was the method, and the copy in TCRdb shows in-frame clones only, minus some. The V and J calls and the clone size are those of that table, but D and trimming were determined from the DNA. The sample consists of about 120,000 clones, less than 95% of them appearing once. V was clipped by 11 bases and J by 7 bases, with 14 bases between them. The CDR3 is made up of 11 amino acids. Germline lookup yields CDR1 SEHNR and CDR2 FQNEAQ (reference sequence). Specimen: peripheral blood. The TCR sequence derives from a human donor with active COVID-19. The donor label of this sample is uncertain. This rearrangement joins TRBV7-9 to TRBJ1-1; tentative D call: TRBD1 (5 bases). The CDR3 here is CAGTWGGEAFF. CDR3 DNA sequence: TGTGCCGGAACGTGGGGGGGTGAAGCTTTCTTT.